The rows below give T cell receptor beta chains drawn from one sample of a study of blood T cell repertoires in COVID-19. Profiling relied on immunoSEQ multiplex PCR, and the TCRdb table lists in-frame clones only, not all of them. Found here are about 180,000 clones, roughly 85% of them singletons; the top ten hold 7% to 10%. Material: peripheral blood. These TCRs come from a man aged 45 to 65 with active or convalescent COVID-19. CDR3s include the opening cysteine and the closing phenylalanine or tryptophan. A D gene is named only where the DNA matches it firmly. Not every row has a clone size; where given, it reads once, few, many or a size class.

clone size: -; V gene: TRBV18; D gene: -; J gene: TRBJ1-2; CDR3 protein: CASSQGPGARGGYTF; CDR3 DNA: TGTGCCAGCTCTCAGGGGCCCGGGGCCCGAGGGGGCTACACCTTC
clone size: -; V gene: TRBV20-1; D gene: -; J gene: TRBJ1-2; CDR3 protein: CSAPLYGYTF; CDR3 DNA: TGCAGTGCCCCCCTCTATGGCTACACCTTC
clone size: -; V gene: TRBV5-1; D gene: -; J gene: TRBJ1-6; CDR3 protein: CASSLGGGISPLHF; CDR3 DNA: TGCGCCAGCAGCTTGGGGGGCGGAATTTCACCCCTCCACTTT
clone size: -; V gene: TRBV7-9; D gene: TRBD1; J gene: TRBJ2-7; CDR3 protein: CASSLVRGQGNEQYF; CDR3 DNA: TGTGCCAGCAGCTTAGTTCGGGGACAGGGAAACGAGCAGTACTTC
clone size: -; V gene: TRBV7-3; D gene: TRBD1; J gene: TRBJ1-3; CDR3 protein: CASSSETGGYPGNTIYF; CDR3 DNA: TGTGCCAGCAGCTCGGAGACAGGGGGCTATCCTGGAAACACCATATATTTT
clone size: -; V gene: TRBV7-9; D gene: -; J gene: TRBJ2-1; CDR3 protein: CASTLGGSNNEQFF; CDR3 DNA: TGTGCCAGCACCCTCGGAGGGTCGAACAATGAGCAGTTCTTC
clone size: -; V gene: TRBV2; D gene: -; J gene: TRBJ1-2; CDR3 protein: CASSDDSGSYGYTF; CDR3 DNA: TGTGCCAGCAGTGACGACTCAGGGTCCTATGGCTACACCTTC
clone size: -; V gene: TRBV6-2/TRBV6-3; D gene: -; J gene: TRBJ2-7; CDR3 protein: CASSYSETGSYEQYF; CDR3 DNA: TGTGCCAGCAGTTACTCCGAGACAGGCTCCTACGAGCAGTACTTC
clone size: few; V gene: TRBV6-4; D gene: -; J gene: TRBJ2-1; CDR3 protein: CASSPSGEINEQFF; CDR3 DNA: TGTGCCAGCAGTCCAAGCGGAGAGATCAATGAGCAGTTCTTC
clone size: -; V gene: TRBV9; D gene: TRBD1; J gene: TRBJ2-7; CDR3 protein: CASSVGVTGDRRAYEQYF; CDR3 DNA: TGTGCCAGCAGCGTAGGGGTGACAGGGGATAGAAGGGCCTACGAGCAGTACTTC
clone size: once; V gene: TRBV28; D gene: TRBD1; J gene: TRBJ1-2; CDR3 protein: CASSPATGNYGYTF; CDR3 DNA: TGTGCCAGCAGTCCTGCGACAGGGAACTATGGCTACACCTTC
clone size: -; V gene: TRBV27; D gene: -; J gene: TRBJ1-3; CDR3 protein: CASREQGFAGNTIYF; CDR3 DNA: TGTGCCAGCAGAGAACAGGGTTTCGCTGGAAACACCATATATTTT
clone size: -; V gene: TRBV9; D gene: TRBD2; J gene: TRBJ2-3; CDR3 protein: CASSVSSGGPESDF; CDR3 DNA: TGTGCCAGCAGCGTATCTAGCGGGGGGCCTGAGTCTGATTTT